The 13 T cell receptor beta chains presented below share a single source sample, sequenced in a study of CXCR3-negative and CXCR3-positive naive CD8 T cells. Study-level results: CXCR3-positive naive cells had more hydrophobic TRB CDR3s than CXCR3-negative naive cells.

5' RACE with UMI labels generated the TRB cDNA libraries. TCRdb reanalyzed the 5' RACE reads and collapses them to one entry per CDR3 protein, without DNA. Recorded here are around 160,000 distinct CDR3 sequences; the top ten clones represent 0.25% to 0.3%. For these TCRs, the target antigens are not known. The sample consisted of naive CXCR3+ CD8+ T cells from blood. Sample subset: CD45RO-CCR7+CD27+CD95- naive CD8+ T cells expressing CXCR3 (TNR3+). Source of these receptors: a human donor in good health. Some clones in this sample may be carry-over from other donors' samples.

The chain carries TRBV7-7 and TRBJ2-1; the D call of TRBD1 rests on TCRdb alone, since no DNA is present to check it. Looked up from germline, CDR1 is SSHAT and CDR2 is FNYEAQ (reference sequence). The CDR3 is 14 residues long. CDR3 sequence reads: CASSLGDADNEQLF.

The chain uses TRBV4-1 and TRBJ1-1. The germline V gene has CDR1 MGHRA and CDR2 YSYEKL. The length of the CDR3 is 13 residues. The CDR3 reads CASSQELGGDAFF.

V gene TRBV27 combines with J gene TRBJ2-7; TCRdb proposes TRBD2, but this gene call is untestable without DNA. CDR3 length equals 15 residues. In germline, CDR1 is MNHEY, CDR2 SMNVEV (reference sequence). The CDR3 is CASKIGTSGDYEQYF.

The chain combines TRBV7-9 with TRBJ2-7; there is no DNA to check the TCRdb D call of TRBD2. The CDR3 is 15 residues long. Per germline, CDR1 SEHNR and CDR2 FQNEAQ (reference sequence). Here the CDR3 reads CASSELAGGEDEQYF.

The chain links TRBV19 to TRBJ1-1. The CDR3 extends over 11 amino acids. The germline gives CDR1 LNHDA, CDR2 SQIVND (reference sequence). The CDR3 region is CASSIYTEAFF.

The rearrangement uses TRBV7-9 and TRBJ2-1; the D call of TRBD2 rests on TCRdb alone, since no DNA is present to check it. Germline-derived CDR1 and CDR2 are SEHNR and FQNEAQ (reference sequence). The CDR3 length is 13 residues. The CDR3 region is CASRKGSYNEQFF.

This chain connects TRBV30 to TRBJ2-7. This CDR3 spans 11 amino acids. The germline V gene has CDR1 GTSNPN and CDR2 SVGIG (reference sequence). CDR3 sequence reads: CAWRVLYEQYF. Full variable domain (outside the CDR3, taken from reference TRBV30 and TRBJ2-7): SQTIHQWPATLVQPVGSPLSLECTVEGTSNPNLYWYRQAAGRGLQLLFYSVGIGQISSEVPQNLSASRPQDRQFILSSKKLLLSDSGFYLCAWRVLYEQYFGPGTRLTVT.

The chain carries TRBV12-2 and TRBJ1-2. TRBV12-2 is assigned pseudogene status. The CDR3 length is 12 residues. Here the CDR3 reads CASTSSDNGYTF.

This sequence joins TRBV9 and TRBJ2-2; as DNA is missing, the TRBD1 call by TCRdb cannot be tested. This CDR3 spans 16 amino acids. Germline lookup yields CDR1 SGDLS and CDR2 YYNGEE. Here the CDR3 reads CASSAGDRGNTGELFF.

CDR3 in amino acids: CASGSHQVGNEQFF. The V and J genes are TRBV28 and TRBJ2-1. The CDR3 runs 14 residues. CDR1 is MDHEN, CDR2 SYDVKM, per germline.

This chain links TRBV5-1 with TRBJ1-2; the D call from TCRdb, TRBD1, cannot be confirmed without DNA. The germline V gene encodes CDR1 SGHRS and CDR2 YFSETQ. This CDR3 spans 12 amino acids. The CDR3 protein is CASSLEGTGYTF. The whole variable domain, filled in from reference TRBV5-1 and TRBJ1-2, reads KAGVTQTPRYLIKTRGQQVTLSCSPISGHRSVSWYQQTPGQGLQFLFEYFSETQRNKGNFPGRFSGRQFSNSRSEMNVSTLELGDSALYLCASSLEGTGYTFGSGTRLTVV.

This chain connects TRBV7-9 to TRBJ2-4; TCRdb's D gene call, TRBD2, goes unchecked for lack of DNA. Germline CDR1 SEHNR, CDR2 FQNEAQ (reference sequence). The CDR3 loop spans 12 amino acids. CDR3 residues: CASSREVGFQYF.

V is TRBV5-1 and J is TRBJ2-7; TCRdb designates TRBD1, a call that cannot be tested without DNA. This CDR3 has 14 amino acids. Per germline, CDR1 SGHRS and CDR2 YFSETQ. Here the CDR3 reads CASSWAGVSYEQYF. Supplemented by reference TRBV5-1 and TRBJ2-7, the full variable domain reads KAGVTQTPRYLIKTRGQQVTLSCSPISGHRSVSWYQQTPGQGLQFLFEYFSETQRNKGNFPGRFSGRQFSNSRSEMNVSTLELGDSALYLCASSWAGVSYEQYFGPGTRLTVT.